A single sample is the source of the 29 T cell receptor delta chains below, sequenced in a study of γδ T cells in repeated Plasmodium falciparum infection. TCRdb reran clone calling via CATT on the multiplex PCR reads. Of tens of thousands of delta-chain clones in the sample, 0.75% to 1% were seen once. Gammadelta T cells were flow-sorted from PBMC into Vgamma9/Vdelta2+ and Vdelta2-negative populations for bulk analysis. The sequenced material came from gamma-delta T cells from blood. The source of these receptors is a pool of human donors (malaria-infected and uninfected, not separated).

This clone came up many times. The same CDR3 can be traced to other DNA sequences in this sample. The chain has TRDV2 and TRDJ1, with 9 positions matching TRDD3. The CDR3 has 18 amino acids. V lost 0 bases, J lost 0 bases, and 10 bases stayed unmatched. The V gene's germline CDR1 is GEAIGNYY and CDR2 EKD. The CDR3 sequence is CACDTVGTGGTYTDKLIF. CDR3 DNA: TGTGCCTGTGACACCGTCGGAACTGGGGGAACGTACACCGATAAACTCATCTTT.

This clone was counted ten times or more. This same CDR3 is encoded by further DNA sequences in the sample. J is TRDJ1 and V is TRDV1; 8 bases match TRDD3. V shed 3 bases, J shed 6 bases, and the junction held 18 bases outside the gene matches. CDR3 size: 18 residues. Germline V gene data show CDR1 as TSWWSYY and CDR2 as QGS. The CDR3: CALGDVSVGDPRLYKLIF. CDR3 coding DNA: TGTGCTCTTGGGGACGTGTCAGTGGGGGATCCTCGCCTCTATAAACTCATCTTT.

A word on this clone: TCRdb lists the protein of a much larger clone for this DNA, which differs at residue 9, so this is likely a read error; the protein given here is translated from the DNA itself. The chain combines TRDV1 with TRDJ1; 8 positions agree with TRDD3. The trim removed 7 bases at V and 0 bases at J, leaving 25 bases unmatched. The CDR3 loop spans 21 amino acids. The germline gives CDR1 TSWWSYY, CDR2 QGS. CDR3 sequence (DNA): TGTGCTCTTGAACGAGTCTGGGGGACACAGGCCCGAGGGGCTTACACCGATAAACTCATCTTT. Translated, it gives CALERVWGTQARGAYTDKLIF.

This clone was seen only a few times. The likely explanation is a read error, given a far larger clone one base away. Other DNA sequences of this sample code for an identical CDR3. The J gene went uncalled, whereas the V gene is TRDV3; the table's D call TRDD3 went unverified against the DNA. The germline CDR1 and CDR2 sequences are TVYSNPD and GDNSRS (reference sequence). The CDR3 has 16 residues. The CDR3 protein is CAPLSTGDTYTDKLIF. CDR3 coding DNA: TGTGCCCCCTTATCCACCGGGGATACGTACACCGATAAACTCATCTTC.

This clone was seen only a few times. This DNA's translation and the protein TCRdb lists, from a much larger clone, do not match at residue 6, likely due to a read error; the protein shown is translated from the DNA. V usage is TRDV1 and J usage is TRDJ1; D may be TRDD3 (9 bases). No J gene was available from TCRdb, and it was assigned here by a germline match of the DNA. Germline CDR1 and CDR2: TSWWSYY and QGS. The CDR3 spans 22 residues. V gave up 4 bases and J gave up 2 bases, with 35 bases separating them. This CDR3 is CALGAHPVAFLKYWGKTDKLIF. CDR3 sequence (DNA): TGTGCTCTTGGGGCCCACCCTGTCGCCTTCCTAAAGTACTGGGGGAAAACCGATAAACTCATCTTT.

This clone showed up just a few times. The translation of this DNA and the TCRdb protein of a much larger clone differ at residue 14, probably owing to a read error; the protein shown here is translated from the DNA. The chain has TRDV1 and TRDJ1; D is possibly TRDD3 (5 bases). CDR3 length: 18 residues. Germline CDR1 and CDR2: TSWWSYY and QGS. The CDR3 region has the DNA TGTGCTCTTGGGGAACTGCGGCTACTCGGGGACTACACCGGTAAACTCATCTTT. This encodes CALGELRLLGDYTGKLIF.

By share, this clone counts as medium-sized (0.01 to 0.1%). The same CDR3 arises from other DNA sequences in this sample as well. This chain uses TRDV2 with TRDJ1, with 13 nucleotides matching TRDD3. The CDR3 totals 17 residues. V gave up 3 bases and J gave up 0 bases; unmatched junction bases: 6. Germline V gene lookup returns CDR1 GEAIGNYY and CDR2 EKD. The CDR3 loop reads CACDALLGDTYTDKLIF. Written as DNA, the CDR3 is TGTGCCTGTGACGCCCTACTGGGGGATACGTACACCGATAAACTCATCTTT.

This clone was detected only a few times. TCRdb assigns this DNA the protein of a much larger clone, which departs from its translation at residue 18; this likely reflects a read error, and the protein shown comes from translating the DNA. The chain uses TRDV1 and TRDJ1, with 8 bases aligning to TRDD3. The J gene, left out of TCRdb, was set here by checking the DNA against germline. The CDR3 extends over 26 amino acids. Losses at the gene ends were 3 bases for V and 0 bases for J; bases not matched to a gene: 36. CDR1 is TSWWSYY and CDR2 is QGS in the germline V gene. DNA of the CDR3: TGTGCTCTTGGGGACACTCTCTTTGGGGCTACAGGGCCCGATTACTGGGGGGGAGGGTACACCGATAAACTCATCTTT. As protein: CALGDTLFGATGPDYWGGGYTDKLIF.

The table lists this clone with many counts. A single base is all that separates this from a far larger clone, so a read error is likely. Other DNA sequences in the sample encode the same CDR3. The chain recombines TRDV1 with TRDJ1; 12 positions match TRDD3. The J gene, missing from TCRdb, was assigned here through DNA to germline matching. CDR1 TSWWSYY and CDR2 QGS come from the germline V gene. This CDR3 is 22 amino acids long. The V segment lost 3 bases and the J segment 3 bases; nucleotides outside the gene matches: 23. The CDR3: CALGDFPSVRGILGDTPDKLIF. The DNA of the CDR3 is TGTGCTCTTGGGGATTTCCCTTCTGTGAGGGGGATACTGGGGGATACACCCGATAAACTCATCTTT.

Worth noting for this clone: A read error is the likely source, as a far larger clone sits one nucleotide away. Other DNA sequences from this sample encode an identical CDR3 as well. This chain uses TRDV2 with TRDJ1, with 10 positions matching TRDD3. As TCRdb names no J gene, one was assigned here on the basis of a DNA match to germline. This CDR3 is 18 amino acids long. Trimming took 0 bases from V and 5 from J; bases not matched to a gene: 14. The germline V gene encodes CDR1 GEAIGNYY and CDR2 EKD. The CDR3 DNA sequence: TGTGCCTGTGACACCGCTATGCTGGGGGATAGTAGCACTGATAAACTCATCTTT. Its protein is CACDTAMLGDSSTDKLIF.

As concerns this clone: The protein that TCRdb holds for this DNA derives from a much larger clone and differs from the translated DNA at residue 13, which likely indicates a read error; the protein shown here is translated from the DNA. The gene calls are TRDV1 and TRDJ1; 8 bases are a match to TRDD3. The CDR3 is made up of 19 amino acids. The germline gives CDR1 TSWWSYY, CDR2 QGS. The J segment lost 0 bases and the V segment lost 2 bases, leaving 14 bases of the junction unmatched. CDR3: CALGEVHRPWGRNTDKLIF. In DNA form, the CDR3 reads TGTGCTCTTGGGGAAGTTCATCGGCCCTGGGGGAGAAACACCGATAAACTCATCTTT.

This clone was counted many times. This likely came from a read error, as a far larger clone is one base away. Other DNA sequences of this sample code for an identical CDR3. This sequence joins TRDV2 and TRDJ1, with TRDD3 matching 8 bases. The CDR3 covers 18 residues. Germline CDR1 and CDR2: GEAIGNYY and EKD. The CDR3, as DNA: TGTGCCTGTGACGCCATTAATACTGGGGGCCTGTACACCGATAAGCTCATCTTT. This sequence encodes CACDAINTGGLYTDKLIF.

This clone was picked up a small number of times. The protein given by TCRdb reflects a much larger clone and differs at residue 14 from this DNA's translation, likely from a read error; the protein shown is the DNA's translation. V is TRDV1 and J is TRDJ1; TRDD3 agrees at 8 bases. Germline V gives CDR1 TSWWSYY, CDR2 QGS. This CDR3 comprises 22 residues. The chain's CDR3 is CALGELMGGPYWGVSYTDKLIF. CDR3 nucleotide sequence: TGTGCTCTCGGGGAACTCATGGGTGGACCGTACTGGGGGGTGTCGTACACCGATAAACTCATCTTT.

For this clone: It differs at one base from a far larger clone, so likely a read error. Other nucleotide sequences in the sample specify the same CDR3. The chain joins TRDV3 to TRDJ1, with 12 nucleotides matching TRDD3. The CDR3 is made up of 16 amino acids. J lost 3 bases, V lost 4 bases, and 12 bases had no gene match. Germline lookup yields CDR1 TVYSNPD and CDR2 GDNSRS (reference sequence). The CDR3 region has the DNA TGTGCCTCAGGGCCATACTGGGGGATACAACCCGATAAACTCATCTTT. Its protein is CASGPYWGIQPDKLIF.

This clone was observed at least ten times. This sequence joins TRDV1 and TRDJ1; D might be TRDD3 (6 bases). Trimming left V 5 bases short and J 9 bases short, with 22 bases between. Germline assignment: CDR1 TSWWSYY and CDR2 QGS. The CDR3 contains 15 residues. The CDR3 sequence is CALGTGGGDHNELIF. CDR3 in DNA: TGTGCTCTTGGGACTGGCGGGGGGGACCACAATGAACTCATCTTT.

This clone was observed a few times. A far larger clone is off by one base, so a read error is likely. Other DNA sequences in this sample translate to the same CDR3. The chain uses TRDV1 and TRDJ1; 12 nucleotides match TRDD3. TCRdb does not report a J gene; here it was assigned by matching the DNA to germline references. The germline gives CDR1 TSWWSYY, CDR2 QGS. This CDR3 contains 26 residues. The CDR3 loop is CALGVVLIPTPLADRLLGDTPDKLIF. The CDR3 DNA follows: TGTGCTCTCGGGGTTGTATTAATTCCTACCCCCCTCGCTGATCGTCTACTGGGGGATACACCCGATAAACTCATCTTT.

In the case of this clone: The protein in TCRdb stems from a much larger clone and differs at residue 7 from this DNA's translation, likely a read error; here the protein is translated from the DNA. The rearrangement joins TRDV1 to TRDJ1; 8 nucleotides line up with TRDD3. Germline matching of the DNA provided the J gene here, since TCRdb leaves it blank. The CDR3 contains 16 residues. J lost 5 bases, V lost 9 bases, and 17 bases had no gene match. From germline, CDR1 is TSWWSYY and CDR2 QGS. The CDR3 coding sequence is TGTGCTCTCTCCGAGGCCTGTACTGGGGGCCAGGATAAACTCATCTTT. It translates to CALSEACTGGQDKLIF.

Details on this clone: This could be a read error, since a much larger clone is one nucleotide away. The CDR3 protein is CAPGELPLRLPLETYTDKLIF. Here the CDR3 DNA reads TGTGCTCCTGGGGAACTCCCCTTGCGCCTTCCCTTGGAGACGTACACCGATAAACTCATCTTT. This chain connects TRDV1 to TRDJ1, with D possibly called TRDD2 or TRDD3 (6 bases each). Here the J gene was assigned by germline matching of the DNA, as TCRdb has none. The CDR3 is made up of 21 amino acids. Germline lookup yields CDR1 TSWWSYY and CDR2 QGS.

This clone was seen at least ten times. The protein held in TCRdb is that of a much larger clone and does not match this DNA's translation at residue 7, likely because of a read error; the protein shown is translated from the DNA. This sequence joins TRDV1 and TRDJ1; 12 bases align to TRDD3. J gave up 0 bases and V 4 bases, and 24 bases lay outside the gene matches. The CDR3 runs to 23 residues. Germline CDR1 is TSWWSYY and CDR2 is QGS. The CDR3 sequence: CALGGGSLTLNWGIPGYTDKLIF. CDR3 DNA: TGTGCTCTTGGGGGGGGCTCCCTTACACTTAACTGGGGGATACCCGGGTACACCGATAAACTCATCTTT.

This clone was counted between two and nine times. This sequence is one base from a far larger clone and is likely a read error. Other nucleotide sequences from this sample produce the same CDR3. This chain joins TRDV2 and TRDJ1; D perhaps matches TRDD3 (5 bases). Because TCRdb records no J gene, it was assigned here through a match of the DNA to germline. The germline V gene encodes CDR1 GEAIGNYY and CDR2 EKD. The ends were cut back, 1 base at V and 0 bases at J, with 32 bases in the middle. The CDR3 loop spans 22 amino acids. DNA for the CDR3: TGTGCCTGTGACACTGTTTCCAGGGGGTCGGTACCGGTTTATCTAGACACCGATAAACTCATCTTT. It yields the protein CACDTVSRGSVPVYLDTDKLIF.

Regarding this clone: For this DNA, TCRdb reports the protein of a much larger clone, which diverges at residue 6, most likely from a read error; the protein presented here is translated directly from the DNA. This chain joins TRDV2 and TRDJ1; 7 nucleotides line up with TRDD3. As TCRdb names no J gene, one was assigned here on the basis of a DNA match to germline. Germline V gene lookup returns CDR1 GEAIGNYY and CDR2 EKD. This CDR3 has 15 residues. After removal of 0 bases from V and 3 bases from J, the junction contained 6 bases not matched to a gene. CDR3 in amino acids: CACDTPGDQSDKLIF. CDR3 sequence (DNA): TGTGCCTGTGACACCCCGGGGGATCAGTCCGATAAACTCATCTTT.

With regard to this clone: A far larger clone is only one base removed, so a read error is likely. The same CDR3 is also encoded by other DNA sequences in this sample. The J gene is TRDJ1, the V gene TRDV1, with 12 bases matching TRDD3. The germline CDR1 and CDR2 sequences are TSWWSYY and QGS. The CDR3 has 19 amino acids. Trimming cost V 4 bases and J 3 bases; bases outside gene matches: 15. DNA for the CDR3: TGTGCTCTTGGGGGGTGGTACTGGGGGATACCCGGCCCGTCCGATAAACTCATCTTT. Encoded protein: CALGGWYWGIPGPSDKLIF.

About this clone itself: TCRdb assigns this DNA the protein of a much larger clone, which departs from its translation at residue 14; this likely reflects a read error, and the protein shown comes from translating the DNA. The J gene is uncalled and the V gene is TRDV2; the D call in the table, TRDD3, was not verified against the DNA. Germline CDR1 and CDR2: GEAIGNYY and EKD. The CDR3 loop spans 16 amino acids. The CDR3 sequence: CACDPLGDGGGDKPIF. CDR3 in DNA: TGTGCCTGTGATCCTCTGGGGGATGGGGGCGGCGATAAACCCATCTTT.

As for this clone: A far larger clone is a single base away, which makes a read error likely. Distinct nucleotide sequences in the sample also encode this CDR3. V gene TRDV1 combines with J gene TRDJ1; TRDD2 is a possible D gene (5 bases). Germline CDR1 TSWWSYY, CDR2 QGS. This CDR3 has 15 amino acids. V lost 4 bases to trimming and J lost 5 bases, with 17 bases between them. CDR3 nucleotide sequence: TGTGCTCTTGGGGTTAGACTACTCCTAGGGGATAAACTCATCTTT. It codes for CALGVRLLLGDKLIF.

This clone was seen more than once but under ten times. For this DNA, TCRdb reports the protein of a much larger clone, which diverges at residue 14, most likely from a read error; the protein presented here is translated directly from the DNA. For the V gene the call is TRDV2; the J gene has no call; the D call of TRDD3 is as the table states it, not checked on the DNA. The CDR3 length is 16 residues. Germline loops: CDR1 GEAIGNYY, CDR2 EKD. CDR3 region: CACRDAVRGYTDKPIF. The DNA for the CDR3 is TGTGCCTGTCGCGATGCGGTGAGGGGTTACACCGATAAACCCATCTTT.

This clone was seen a handful of times. A single base is all that separates this from a far larger clone, so a read error is likely. Other nucleotide sequences in the sample specify the same CDR3. The V gene call is TRDV2, and the J gene call is absent; TRDD3, the D gene given by the table, was not confirmed from the DNA. The CDR3 sequence is 19 residues long. Germline lookup yields CDR1 GEAIGNYY and CDR2 EKD. The CDR3 region is CACDTGIWGIRGYTDKLIF. Here the CDR3 DNA reads TGTGCCTGTGACACCGGGATCTGGGGGATACGCGGGTACACCGATAAACTTATCTTT.

This clone was counted between two and nine times. The TCRdb protein comes from a much larger clone and disagrees with this DNA's translation at residue 4, likely due to a read error; the protein given here is derived from the DNA. The V gene is TRDV1, the J gene TRDJ1; D is possibly TRDD3 (6 bases). Germline matching of the DNA provided the J gene here, since TCRdb leaves it blank. The CDR3 has 15 residues. The germline gives CDR1 TSWWSYY, CDR2 QGS. CDR3 in DNA: TGTGCTCTTTGGGAAGTAGAGGATACAACCGATAAACTCATCTTT. Protein: CALWEVEDTTDKLIF.

This clone was seen a few times. The protein recorded in TCRdb matches a much larger clone and deviates from this DNA's translation at residue 9, suggesting a read error; the protein here is obtained by translating the DNA. The rearrangement uses TRDV2 and TRDJ4; TRDD3 matches 7 bases. Here the J gene came from matching the DNA to germline, since TCRdb omits it. This CDR3 is 18 amino acids long. The germline V gene has CDR1 GEAIGNYY and CDR2 EKD. V trimming: 0 bases; J trimming: 3 bases; junction bases outside the gene matches: 18. In DNA, the CDR3 is TGTGCCTGTGACACCGGACCTACAGGCTGGGGGGCCCGTCGACCCCTGATCTTT. Translating it yields CACDTGPTGWGARRPLIF.

This clone has ten or more counts. Other nucleotide sequences from this sample produce the same CDR3. V usage is TRDV1 and J usage is TRDJ1, with 9 positions matching TRDD2. V was clipped by 1 base and J by 0 bases; unmatched bases: 30. The CDR3 has 25 residues. The V gene's germline CDR1 is TSWWSYY and CDR2 QGS. The CDR3: CALGEHPAFLLQVGWVTPYTDKLIF. CDR3 nucleotides: TGTGCTCTTGGGGAACACCCGGCCTTCCTACTCCAAGTGGGTTGGGTTACGCCGTACACCGATAAACTCATCTTT.